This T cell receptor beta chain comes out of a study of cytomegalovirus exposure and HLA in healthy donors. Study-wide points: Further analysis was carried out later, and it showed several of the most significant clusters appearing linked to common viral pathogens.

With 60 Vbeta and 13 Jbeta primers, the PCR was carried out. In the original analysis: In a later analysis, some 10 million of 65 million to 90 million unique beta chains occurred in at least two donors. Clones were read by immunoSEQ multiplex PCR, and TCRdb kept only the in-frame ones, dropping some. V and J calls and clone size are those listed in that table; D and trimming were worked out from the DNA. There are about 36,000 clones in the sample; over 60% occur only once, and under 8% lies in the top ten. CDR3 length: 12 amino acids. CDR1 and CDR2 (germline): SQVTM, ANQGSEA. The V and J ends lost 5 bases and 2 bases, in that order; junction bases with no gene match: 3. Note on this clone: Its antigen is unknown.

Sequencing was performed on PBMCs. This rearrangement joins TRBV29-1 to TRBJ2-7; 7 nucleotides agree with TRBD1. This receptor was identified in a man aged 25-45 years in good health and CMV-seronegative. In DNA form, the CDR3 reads TGCAGCGTTAGGACAGGAACCTACGAGCAGTACTTC. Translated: CSVRTGTYEQYF.